Shown below are 29 T cell receptor beta chains from a single sample sequenced in a study of human T cells and chemical hapten exposure. Indicated time point: pre-sensitization, week 0. Treatment given: therapeutic diphenylcyclopropenone sensitization with weekly scalp DPC. TCRdb re-called the RACE reads through MiXCR, storing one row per CDR3 protein. The profile covers some 45,000 distinct CDR3 sequences, with around 11% appearing a single time and 4.5% to 6% taken by the ten largest. The sequencing here drew on whole blood, taken in connection with sensitization to the hapten diphenylcyclopropenone (DPC). The receptors derive from a woman aged 30 to 39 with alopecia areata. Some clones in this sample may be carry-over from other donors' samples.

Ten or more counts support this clonotype. The J gene is TRBJ1-2, the V gene TRBV28; 7 bases are a match to TRBD1. The CDR3 runs to 14 residues. Trimming took 10 bases from V and 8 from J; bases not matched to a gene: 16. The germline CDR1 and CDR2 sequences are MDHEN and SYDVKM. CDR3 residues: CAIGQAISTSGYTF. In nucleotides, the CDR3 is TGTGCCATCGGACAGGCCATCTCCACTAGCGGCTACACCTTC.

This chain uses TRBV27 with TRBJ2-7, with no clear D. The CDR3 consists of 13 residues. CDR1 and CDR2 from the germline V gene are MNHEY and SMNVEV (reference sequence). V shed 5 bases and J shed 6 bases, with 14 bases lying between them. As DNA, the CDR3 is TGTGCCAGCAGTCACGTGACTGGCCGCGAGCAGTACTTC. This translates into CASSHVTGREQYF.

This clonotype has more than one count but fewer than ten. The chain couples TRBV6-1 to TRBJ2-7; 7 bases are a match to TRBD2. Germline V gives CDR1 MNHNS, CDR2 SASEGT. There are 14 residues in the CDR3. V shed 4 bases, J shed 4 bases, and the junction held 7 bases outside the gene matches. CDR3: CASSAGTNKYEQYF. Here the CDR3 DNA reads TGTGCCAGCAGTGCCGGGACTAATAAATACGAGCAGTACTTC.

This clonotype has more than one count but fewer than ten. The V and J genes are TRBV27 and TRBJ2-3; 8 bases match TRBD2. This CDR3 is 16 amino acids long. V gave up 6 bases and J gave up 3 bases; unmatched junction bases: 11. Germline CDR1 MNHEY, CDR2 SMNVEV (reference sequence). The CDR3 DNA reads TGTGCCAGCAGCCCCAACCTGAGCGGGAGTACAGATACGCAGTATTTT. It translates to CASSPNLSGSTDTQYF.

The V and J genes are TRBV20-1 and TRBJ2-7; D gene unclear. Germline V gene lookup returns CDR1 DFQATT and CDR2 SNEGSKA (reference sequence). With 2 bases removed from V and 6 bases from J, the gap between germline ends came to 8 bases. The CDR3 is 11 amino acids. The CDR3 region has the DNA TGCAGTGCTAGAAGGTCCCCCGAGCAGTACTTC. Translating it yields CSARRSPEQYF.

This clonotype was observed many times. This rearrangement joins TRBV7-6 to TRBJ2-2; D is unclear. Trimming left V 4 bases short and J 7 bases short, with 16 bases between. From germline, CDR1 is SGHVS and CDR2 FNYEAQ. CDR3 size: 15 residues. The CDR3 protein is CASSSPTRLVGELFF. CDR3 bases: TGTGCCAGCAGCTCTCCGACCCGACTGGTCGGGGAGCTGTTTTTT. Full variable domain (outside the CDR3, taken from reference TRBV7-6 and TRBJ2-2): GAGVSQSPRYKVTKRGQDVALRCDPISGHVSLYWYRQALGQGPEFLTYFNYEAQQDKSGLPNDRFSAERPEGSISTLTIQRTEQRDSAMYRCASSSPTRLVGELFFGEGSRLTVL.

By sample share, this clonotype is medium-sized. V usage is TRBV28 and J usage is TRBJ2-5; D unresolved. This CDR3 is 14 amino acids long. Looked up from germline, CDR1 is MDHEN and CDR2 is SYDVKM. Trimming stripped 7 bases from V and 0 bases from J, with 12 bases between. CDR3 sequence: CASTSSGYQETQYF. The CDR3 coding sequence is TGTGCCAGCACTTCCTCAGGTTACCAAGAGACCCAGTACTTC.

The sample holds many counts of this clonotype. This chain links TRBV27 with TRBJ1-6; 7 positions match TRBD1. The V gene end was trimmed by 5 bases and the J gene end by 12 bases; junction bases not matched to a gene: 10. The CDR3 runs 14 residues. Germline-derived CDR1 and CDR2 are MNHEY and SMNVEV (reference sequence). CDR3 sequence reads: CASSPGTDALPLHF. CDR3 nucleotide sequence: TGTGCCAGCAGTCCAGGGACAGATGCCCTACCCCTCCACTTT.

The CDR3 loop is CASSQVGAGGFHEQFF. The CDR3 DNA reads as TGTGCCAGCAGCCAAGTTGGGGCGGGAGGCTTCCATGAGCAGTTCTTC. This chain connects TRBV4-2 to TRBJ2-1; 8 bases are shared with TRBD2. This CDR3 region has 16 residues. J was trimmed by 8 bases and V by 1 base; bases with no gene match: 10. Germline V gene sequence: CDR1 LGHNA, CDR2 YNFKEQ.

The chain recombines TRBV5-8 with TRBJ1-3; a possible D gene is TRBD1 (6 bases). Trimming left V 1 base short and J 0 bases short, with 14 bases between. This CDR3 comprises 17 residues. Germline values: CDR1 SGHTS, CDR2 YDEGEE. This CDR3 is CASSLWGASRSGNTIYF. The CDR3 region has the DNA TGTGCCAGCAGCTTGTGGGGGGCCTCGCGCTCTGGAAACACCATATATTTT.

J is TRBJ2-1 and V is TRBV20-1; D perhaps matches TRBD2 (7 bases). The CDR3 is 15 amino acids. Germline CDR1 DFQATT, CDR2 SNEGSKA (reference sequence). V was shortened by 5 bases and J by 7 bases, with 21 bases between the two germline ends. CDR3 sequence reads: CSAPSGGSSRNEQFF. Written as DNA, the CDR3 is TGCAGTGCTCCGTCGGGGGGCAGTAGCAGGAATGAGCAGTTCTTC.

This clonotype was seen more than once but under ten times. The chain is built from TRBV30 and TRBJ2-1, with no clear D. CDR1 and CDR2 (germline): GTSNPN, SVGIG (reference sequence). Trimming removed 0 bases at V and 12 bases at J, with 15 bases between. This CDR3 contains 13 residues. The CDR3 coding sequence is TGTGCCTGGAGTGTACGGCTAAAATCATCGCAGTTCTTC. Its protein is CAWSVRLKSSQFF.

The chain has TRBV5-1 and TRBJ2-7; D is possibly TRBD1 (5 bases). CDR3 size: 14 residues. V lost 0 bases, J lost 7 bases, and 14 bases lay in between. Per germline, CDR1 SGHRS and CDR2 YFSETQ. CDR3 sequence reads: CASSLESGRGEQYF. CDR3 nucleotides: TGCGCCAGCAGCTTGGAATCAGGAAGGGGAGAGCAGTACTTC.

The rearrangement joins TRBV7-8 to TRBJ2-1; D remains unclear. Germline CDR1 is SGHVS and CDR2 is FQNEAQ. This CDR3 has 15 amino acids. V gave up 1 base and J gave up 1 base, with 8 bases separating them. The CDR3 is CASSLGSGSYNEQFF. The CDR3 bases are TGTGCCAGCAGCTTAGGGTCAGGTTCCTACAATGAGCAGTTCTTC.

This clonotype was seen many times. The rearrangement uses TRBV27 and TRBJ1-5; 8 bases fit TRBD1. V lost 6 bases, J lost 3 bases, and 7 bases stayed unmatched. Germline CDR1 MNHEY, CDR2 SMNVEV (reference sequence). CDR3 length equals 15 residues. The CDR3 reads CASRSGQGNNQPQHF. CDR3 DNA sequence: TGTGCCAGCAGATCAGGACAGGGAAACAATCAGCCCCAGCATTTT.

J is TRBJ2-4 and V is TRBV28; the match to TRBD2 covers 9 bases. The CDR3 sequence is 17 residues long. In germline, CDR1 is MDHEN, CDR2 SYDVKM. Trimming took 0 bases from V and 8 from J; bases not matched to a gene: 11. The CDR3 protein is CASSLWFSGSSGDIQYF. The CDR3 coding sequence is TGTGCCAGCAGTTTATGGTTTAGCGGGAGTAGTGGTGACATTCAGTACTTC.

This clonotype was observed many times. This CDR3 reads CASSATSSGNTIYF. The DNA for the CDR3 is TGTGCCAGCAGTGCTACGAGCTCTGGAAACACCATATATTTT. The V gene is TRBV6-5, the J gene TRBJ1-3; D not certain. The germline V gene has CDR1 MNHEY and CDR2 SVGAGI. Trimming stripped 5 bases from V and 0 bases from J, with 8 bases between. The CDR3 length is 14 residues.

The sample holds many counts of this clonotype. The gene calls are TRBV24-1 and TRBJ2-3; D remains unclear. Germline V gene sequence: CDR1 KGHDR, CDR2 SFDVKD. This CDR3 has 14 residues. The germline V and J ends were trimmed by 0 bases and 2 bases, with 5 bases remaining between them. The CDR3 region is CATSDLGFTDTQYF. CDR3 in DNA: TGTGCCACCAGTGATTTGGGATTCACAGATACGCAGTATTTT.

The table lists this clonotype with many counts. This rearrangement joins TRBV20-1 to TRBJ1-1, with D hard to call. The ends were cut back, 6 bases at V and 10 bases at J, with 15 bases in the middle. This CDR3 has 11 amino acids. Germline-derived CDR1 and CDR2 are DFQATT and SNEGSKA (reference sequence). The CDR3 protein is CSATRSEGAFF. The CDR3 DNA reads TGCAGTGCAACCAGGTCGGAAGGAGCTTTCTTT.

The genes are TRBV7-2 and TRBJ2-5, with D possibly TRBD2 on 6 matching bases. The V gene lost 5 bases and the J gene lost 5 bases, with 6 bases spanning the gap. Looked up from germline, CDR1 is SGHTA and CDR2 is FQGNSA. The length of the CDR3 is 11 residues. The CDR3 nucleotides read TGTGCCAGCAGCCGGGGGGAGACCCAGTACTTC. This sequence encodes CASSRGETQYF.

The V call is TRBV5-5, the J call TRBJ2-5; no clear D. Trimming shortened V by 2 bases and J by 2 bases, and 7 bases separated the two germline ends. In germline, CDR1 is SGHKS, CDR2 YYEKEE (reference sequence). The CDR3 covers 13 residues. The CDR3 sequence is CASSFAVQETQYF. Here the CDR3 DNA reads TGTGCCAGCAGCTTTGCCGTACAAGAGACCCAGTACTTC.

The chain recombines TRBV7-8 with TRBJ2-7, with 8 nucleotides matching TRBD1. CDR3 length: 13 amino acids. Losses at the gene ends were 0 bases for V and 6 bases for J; bases not matched to a gene: 1. The germline V gene has CDR1 SGHVS and CDR2 FQNEAQ. In nucleotides, the CDR3 is TGTGCCAGCAGCTTAGCGGGGACAGGCGAGCAGTACTTC. Translated, it gives CASSLAGTGEQYF. The full variable domain, with the rest looked up from reference TRBV7-8 and TRBJ2-7, is GAGVSQSPRYKVAKRGQDVALRCDPISGHVSLFWYQQALGQGPEFLTYFQNEAQLDKSGLPSDRFFAERPEGSVSTLKIQRTQQEDSAVYLCASSLAGTGEQYFGPGTRLTVT.

The sample holds many counts of this clonotype. The J gene is TRBJ2-7, the V gene TRBV20-1; D might be TRBD1 or TRBD2, each matching 5 bases. With 4 bases removed from V and 4 bases from J, the gap between germline ends came to 14 bases. Looked up from germline, CDR1 is DFQATT and CDR2 is SNEGSKA (reference sequence). This CDR3 comprises 13 residues. As DNA, the CDR3 is TGCAGTGCTATAGGGACCACCTCTTACGAGCAGTACTTC. Protein: CSAIGTTSYEQYF.

Of note for this clonotype: Since a much larger clone is just one base distant, this may be a read error. The chain combines TRBV28 with TRBJ2-7, with 7 bases aligning to TRBD1. This CDR3 contains 15 residues. Germline V CDR1 and CDR2: MDHEN, SYDVKM. The CDR3 is CVSSFGQDNPYEQYF. The DNA for the CDR3 is TGTGTCAGCAGTTTCGGACAGGACAATCCCTACGAGCAGTACTTC.

The chain is built from TRBV7-9 and TRBJ2-1, with D perhaps being TRBD1 or TRBD2 (5 bases each). Germline V gene sequence: CDR1 SEHNR, CDR2 FQNEAQ (reference sequence). The germline V and J ends were trimmed by 5 bases and 9 bases, with 11 bases remaining between them. The CDR3 covers 12 residues. The CDR3 nucleotides read TGTGCCAGCAGCGGGACGGGCTTTGAGCAGTTCTTC. Residues: CASSGTGFEQFF. Based on the CDR3 plus reference TRBV7-9 and TRBJ2-1, the full variable domain is DTGVSQNPRHKITKRGQNVTFRCDPISEHNRLYWYRQTLGQGPEFLTYFQNEAQLEKSRLLSDRFSAERPKGSFSTLEIQRTEQGDSAMYLCASSGTGFEQFFGPGTRLTVL.

This clonotype was recorded once. The chain couples TRBV5-1 to TRBJ2-7, with 11 bases lining up with TRBD1. The V gene's germline CDR1 is SGHRS and CDR2 YFSETQ. V shed 1 base, J shed 6 bases, and the junction held 3 bases outside the gene matches. The CDR3 totals 14 residues. CDR3 coding DNA: TGCGCCAGCAGCTTGTACGGACAGGGGGCCGAGCAGTACTTC. Amino acid sequence: CASSLYGQGAEQYF.

This clonotype was seen many times. This chain uses TRBV4-3 with TRBJ1-2; D possibly corresponds to TRBD1 (5 bases). CDR3 length equals 14 residues. Germline-derived CDR1 and CDR2 are LGHNA and YSLEER. V lost 1 base, J lost 1 base, and 7 bases lay in between. DNA of the CDR3: TGCGCCAGCAGCCAAGGACAGATTAACTATGGCTACACCTTC. This encodes CASSQGQINYGYTF.

This clonotype was recorded at least ten times. The chain employs TRBV5-4 and TRBJ2-6, with D hard to call. Per the germline V gene, CDR1 is SGHNT and CDR2 is YYREEE (reference sequence). Between the trimmed V and J ends, which lost 1 base and 4 bases, there was a span of 6 bases. The CDR3 is 14 residues long. CDR3 in amino acids: CASSLHGGANVLTF. The CDR3 DNA is TGTGCCAGCAGCTTGCATGGGGGGGCCAACGTCCTGACTTTC.

This clonotype was picked up many times. The gene calls are TRBV7-3 and TRBJ2-1; 12 nucleotides align to TRBD2. J gave up 7 bases and V 4 bases, and 5 bases lay outside the gene matches. CDR1 is SGHTA and CDR2 is FQGTGA in the germline V gene. This CDR3 contains 15 residues. In DNA form, the CDR3 reads TGTGCCAGCAGCTGGACTAGCGGGGAATATAATGAGCAGTTCTTC. Amino acid sequence: CASSWTSGEYNEQFF.